The next 32 T cell receptor beta chains were all read from a single sample in a study of blood T cell repertoires in COVID-19. The data were produced by immunoSEQ multiplex PCR, yet TCRdb's version contains in-frame clones alone and is incomplete. Among 110,000 or so clones listed, roughly 84% were seen once. Sample: peripheral blood. The receptors come from a middle-aged man with acute or convalescent COVID-19.

This CDR3 is CASTSETVNSPLHF. CDR3 DNA sequence: TGTGCCAGCACCTCAGAGACAGTGAATTCACCCCTCCACTTT. The chain employs TRBV6-5 and TRBJ1-6; maybe TRBD1 (5 bases). Deletions cut 7 bases from V and 7 bases from J, with 14 bases between. This CDR3 is 14 amino acids long. The germline V gene has CDR1 MNHEY and CDR2 SVGAGI.

This chain links TRBV3-1 (or the pseudogene TRBV3-2) with TRBJ1-6, with a tentative D call TRBD1 (5 bases). The CDR3 extends over 14 amino acids. From germline, CDR1 is LGHDT and CDR2 YNNKEL (reference sequence). V was pared by 1 base and J by 10 bases, with 11 bases between. The CDR3 DNA follows: TGTGCCAGCAGCCAAGCCCTTCGGGGGTCACCCCTCCACTTT. This translates into CASSQALRGSPLHF.

DNA of the CDR3: TGTGCCAGCAGCGTATCAGGATACACTGAAGCTTTCTTT. Encoded protein: CASSVSGYTEAFF. The rearrangement links TRBV9 to TRBJ1-1; D ambiguous. The CDR3 consists of 13 residues. Germline loops: CDR1 SGDLS, CDR2 YYNGEE. Between the trimmed V and J ends, which lost 1 base and 3 bases, there was a span of 7 bases.

The gene calls are TRBV2 and TRBJ2-3; 10 bases match TRBD1. The CDR3 loop spans 16 amino acids. Germline CDR1 reads SNHLY; CDR2 reads FYNNEI. V lost 4 bases to trimming and J lost 5 bases; unmatched junction nucleotides: 9. CDR3 DNA: TGTGCCAGCAGTGGGGGACAGGGGACGTTCAGAGATACGCAGTATTTT. This codes for CASSGGQGTFRDTQYF. The full variable domain, in which reference TRBV2 and TRBJ2-3 provide the parts outside the CDR3, is EPEVTQTPSHQVTQMGQEVILRCVPISNHLYFYWYRQILGQKVEFLVSFYNNEISEKSEIFDDQFSVERPDGSNFTLKIRSTKLEDSAMYFCASSGGQGTFRDTQYFGPGTRLTVL.

This clone was recorded once. The chain has TRBV27 and TRBJ2-4; a possible D gene is TRBD1 (5 bases). Germline-derived CDR1 and CDR2 are MNHEY and SMNVEV (reference sequence). The CDR3 length is 15 residues. Trimming stripped 4 bases from V and 2 bases from J, with 12 bases between. CDR3: CASSSIDSSKNIQYF. In nucleotides, the CDR3 is TGTGCCAGCAGTTCGATCGACAGCTCCAAAAACATTCAGTACTTC.

This chain links TRBV6-5 with TRBJ1-2; TRBD1 aligns across 11 bases. The germline gives CDR1 MNHEY, CDR2 SVGAGI. This CDR3 contains 13 residues. Germline trimming cut 10 bases from V and 3 bases from J; bases unmatched to any gene: 4. The CDR3 here is CAITGQGDYGYTF. The CDR3 DNA reads as TGTGCCATAACGGGACAGGGGGACTATGGCTACACCTTC.

The gene calls are TRBV6-2 or TRBV6-3 and TRBJ1-5; no clear D gene. The germline V gene encodes CDR1 MNHEY and CDR2 SVGEGT. V lost 5 bases, J lost 2 bases, and 13 bases lay in between. CDR3 length equals 15 residues. CDR3 in DNA: TGTGCCAGCAGTCCAGGTGGGGAGGGCAATCAGCCCCAGCATTTT. Translated, it gives CASSPGGEGNQPQHF.

CDR3 sequence: CASSLVLSNQPQHF. CDR3 nucleotide sequence: TGTGCCAGCAGCTTAGTTCTTAGCAATCAGCCCCAGCATTTT. The gene calls are TRBV7-2 and TRBJ1-5; no clear D gene. The V end was cut by 1 base, the J end by 0 bases, with 4 bases between. The CDR3 is 14 residues long. Germline assignment: CDR1 SGHTA and CDR2 FQGNSA.

This clone came up a few times. This sequence joins TRBV19 and TRBJ2-5; 12 bases match TRBD2. The germline V gene encodes CDR1 LNHDA and CDR2 SQIVND (reference sequence). V was pared by 10 bases and J by 2 bases, with 8 bases of the junction left unmatched. The CDR3 length is 15 residues. Written as DNA, the CDR3 is TGTGCCACCTCACCGACTAGCGGGAGACAAGAGACCCAGTACTTC. This translates into CATSPTSGRQETQYF.

J is TRBJ1-2 and V is TRBV30; no reliable D call. Germline V gives CDR1 GTSNPN, CDR2 SVGIG (reference sequence). The CDR3 extends over 12 amino acids. V was pared by 1 base and J by 7 bases, with 10 bases between. The chain's CDR3 is CAWSAPSGGYTF. Here the CDR3 DNA reads TGTGCCTGGAGTGCACCGAGTGGTGGCTACACCTTC.

The chain employs TRBV4-1 and TRBJ2-7, with 12 nucleotides matching TRBD2. Trimming took 8 bases from V and 6 from J; bases not matched to a gene: 5. The CDR3 is made up of 13 amino acids. From germline, CDR1 is MGHRA and CDR2 YSYEKL. The CDR3 loop is CASGLAGMGEQYF. The CDR3, as DNA: TGCGCCAGCGGACTAGCGGGGATGGGCGAGCAGTACTTC.

The V call is TRBV19, the J call TRBJ2-7, with D maybe TRBD1 (6 bases). V was pared by 1 base and J by 7 bases, with 11 bases between. Germline lookup yields CDR1 LNHDA and CDR2 SQIVND (reference sequence). The CDR3 sequence is 13 residues long. The CDR3 DNA follows: TGTGCCAGTAGTATAGCACCAACAGGGGAGCAGTACTTC. It yields the protein CASSIAPTGEQYF.

This chain uses TRBV19 with TRBJ2-7; possibly TRBD1 for D (6 bases). The V end was cut by 2 bases, the J end by 1 base, with 12 bases between. CDR3 length: 15 residues. Germline V CDR1 and CDR2: LNHDA, SQIVND (reference sequence). The CDR3: CASSIYRDESYEQYF. The CDR3, as DNA: TGTGCCAGTAGTATATACAGGGACGAATCCTACGAGCAGTACTTC.

The V call is TRBV3-1 (or the pseudogene TRBV3-2), the J call TRBJ2-2; the match to TRBD1 covers 9 bases. Germline V CDR1 and CDR2: LGHDT, YNNKEL (reference sequence). This CDR3 spans 16 amino acids. J was trimmed by 1 base and V by 5 bases; bases with no gene match: 5. This CDR3 is CASSYRGLGNTGELFF. Here the CDR3 DNA reads TGTGCCAGCAGCTACAGGGGGCTTGGGAACACCGGGGAGCTGTTTTTT.

CDR3 in DNA: TGTGCCAGCAGTTCCACCAGGGTTTCCCAGTACTTC. Translated: CASSSTRVSQYF. This sequence joins TRBV12-3 or TRBV12-4 and TRBJ2-5, with D possibly matching TRBD1 (5 bases). CDR3 length equals 12 residues. V was shortened by 4 bases and J by 9 bases, with 12 bases between the two germline ends.

The rearrangement links TRBV27 to TRBJ2-1; weak D call: TRBD2 (5 bases). The V end was cut by 5 bases, the J end by 4 bases, with 9 bases between. CDR3 length: 13 amino acids. The V gene's germline CDR1 is MNHEY and CDR2 SMNVEV (reference sequence). The CDR3 here is CASSPGKYNEQFF. The CDR3 coding sequence is TGTGCCAGCAGTCCCGGGAAATACAATGAGCAGTTCTTC.

This clone has only one observation. This chain joins TRBV15 and TRBJ2-7; 10 bases fit TRBD1. With 0 bases clipped from V and 4 bases from J, the junction kept 6 bases outside the gene matches. CDR1 is LNHNV, CDR2 YYDKDF, per germline (reference sequence). This CDR3 contains 16 residues. The CDR3 DNA reads TGTGCCACCAGCAGAGATTCGGGGACAGGGGCTTACGAGCAGTACTTC. Protein sequence: CATSRDSGTGAYEQYF. Full variable domain (rest looked up from reference TRBV15 and TRBJ2-7): DAMVIQNPRYQVTQFGKPVTLSCSQTLNHNVMYWYQQKSSQAPKLLFHYYDKDFNNEADTPDNFQSRRPNTSFCFLDIRSPGLGDTAMYLCATSRDSGTGAYEQYFGPGTRLTVT.

The genes are TRBV14 and TRBJ1-2; maybe TRBD1 (5 bases). V was trimmed by 2 bases and J by 2 bases, leaving 9 bases between them. The CDR3 spans 14 residues. Looked up from germline, CDR1 is SGHDN and CDR2 is FVKESK. Written as DNA, the CDR3 is TGTGCCAGCAGCCAATTCAGGGTGAACTATGGCTACACCTTC. Protein: CASSQFRVNYGYTF.

This sequence joins TRBV7-3 and TRBJ2-3; D is undetermined. CDR1 and CDR2 from the germline V gene are SGHTA and FQGTGA. The CDR3 consists of 15 residues. V was shortened by 5 bases and J by 4 bases, with 16 bases between the two germline ends. The CDR3, as DNA: TGTGCCAGCAGCCGATCGCCGGCGGTCTCAGATACGCAGTATTTT. Translating gives CASSRSPAVSDTQYF.

The chain is built from TRBV7-9 and TRBJ2-1; 13 nucleotides line up with TRBD2. CDR1 SEHNR and CDR2 FQNEAQ come from the germline V gene (reference sequence). V lost 1 base, J lost 9 bases, and 9 bases stayed unmatched. CDR3 length equals 17 residues. The CDR3 DNA reads as TGTGCCAGCAGCTTAGTGGTGACTAGCGGGGGGTATCGTGAGCAGTTCTTC. Translated: CASSLVVTSGGYREQFF.

J is TRBJ2-3 and V is TRBV15; 7 bases are a match to TRBD2. Germline V gene sequence: CDR1 LNHNV, CDR2 YYDKDF (reference sequence). The CDR3 consists of 13 residues. The V gene end was trimmed by 8 bases and the J gene end by 3 bases; junction bases not matched to a gene: 5. The DNA of the CDR3 is TGTGCCACCCCGACGGGGGGAACAGATACGCAGTATTTT. Encoded protein: CATPTGGTDTQYF.

The sample holds one count of this clone. The rearrangement joins TRBV6-7 to TRBJ2-4; D might be TRBD2 (6 bases). TRBV6-7 is treated as an ORF (open reading frame) with a function not yet certain. Between the trimmed V and J ends, which lost 0 bases and 0 bases, there was a span of 12 bases. The CDR3 has 17 residues. CDR3 loop: CASSYSGLLLAKNIQYF. For the CDR3, the DNA is TGTGCCAGCAGTTACTCGGGACTTCTCTTAGCCAAAAACATTCAGTACTTC.

About this clone: Other DNA sequences from this sample encode an identical CDR3 as well. The V call is TRBV5-1, the J call TRBJ2-7; TRBD1 might be the D (6 bases). The CDR3 loop spans 14 amino acids. Germline CDR1 and CDR2: SGHRS and YFSETQ. V gave up 3 bases and J gave up 2 bases, with 12 bases separating them. CDR3 nucleotides: TGCGCCAGCAGCTCCGGGACACCTCCCTACGAGCAGTACTTC. Amino acid sequence: CASSSGTPPYEQYF.

This rearrangement joins TRBV21-1 to TRBJ1-3; TRBD1, the table's D call, was not compared with the DNA. TRBV21-1 is listed as a pseudogene. The CDR3 contains 15 residues. The CDR3 DNA is TGTGCCAGCAGCAAAGCGACAGGCCCTGGAAACACCATATATTTT. This gives the protein CASSKATGPGNTIYF.

J is TRBJ2-7 and V is TRBV2; no firm D call. There are 12 residues in the CDR3. V was trimmed by 6 bases and J by 4 bases, leaving 10 bases between them. CDR1 SNHLY and CDR2 FYNNEI come from the germline V gene. This CDR3 reads CASSLDWYEQYF. For the CDR3, the DNA is TGTGCCAGCAGCCTCGACTGGTACGAGCAGTACTTC.

This clone appeared once. This chain joins TRBV15 and TRBJ1-5; 8 bases are shared with TRBD1. Trimming at V came to 1 base and at J to 0 bases, leaving 11 bases not matched to a gene. Germline V gene data show CDR1 as LNHNV and CDR2 as YYDKDF (reference sequence). This CDR3 has 19 amino acids. CDR3 coding DNA: TGTGCCACCAGCAGAGGTAGAGACAGGGGAACGAATAGCAATCAGCCCCAGCATTTT. The encoded protein is CATSRGRDRGTNSNQPQHF.

The chain carries TRBV6-4 and TRBJ1-1; 8 positions match TRBD1. The CDR3 spans 14 residues. Germline CDR1 and CDR2: MRHNA and SNTAGT. V lost 8 bases, J lost 6 bases, and 11 bases stayed unmatched. CDR3 sequence: CASRKWQGASEAFF. In nucleotides, the CDR3 is TGTGCCAGCCGGAAGTGGCAGGGGGCATCTGAAGCTTTCTTT.

The CDR3 nucleotides are TGCGCCAGCAGCAGTACTAGCGATTCTCTCCCCGGGGAGCTGTTTTTT. This encodes CASSSTSDSLPGELFF. The chain employs TRBV5-1 and TRBJ2-2; 7 bases map to TRBD2. Germline-derived CDR1 and CDR2 are SGHRS and YFSETQ. The V segment lost 4 bases and the J segment 6 bases; nucleotides outside the gene matches: 12. This CDR3 is built from 16 residues.

V is TRBV3-1 (or the pseudogene TRBV3-2) and J is TRBJ1-2; the D is unclear. Trimming left V 3 bases short and J 1 base short, with 15 bases between. CDR1 is LGHDT and CDR2 is YNNKEL in the germline V gene (reference sequence). The CDR3 spans 16 residues. CDR3 region: CASSHPIDQVNYGYTF. CDR3 nucleotide sequence: TGTGCCAGCAGCCACCCCATTGACCAGGTTAACTATGGCTACACCTTC.

This clone was found a few times. This chain uses TRBV4-2 with TRBJ2-7; TRBD2 agrees at 9 bases. With 0 bases clipped from V and 2 bases from J, the junction kept 8 bases outside the gene matches. CDR1 and CDR2 (germline): LGHNA, YNFKEQ. CDR3 size: 17 residues. The CDR3 DNA is TGTGCCAGCAGCCAAGATTCTCTAGCGGGGAGCACCTACGAGCAGTACTTC. It is translated as CASSQDSLAGSTYEQYF.

V and J are TRBV6-1 and TRBJ2-7; 12 bases match TRBD2. This CDR3 region has 16 residues. Trimming at V came to 0 bases and at J to 6 bases, leaving 6 bases not matched to a gene. The germline V gene encodes CDR1 MNHNS and CDR2 SASEGT. CDR3 loop: CASSEAPSGGALEQYF. The CDR3 nucleotides read TGTGCCAGCAGTGAAGCCCCTAGCGGGGGGGCTCTCGAGCAGTACTTC.

This clone was counted a single time. The chain uses TRBV5-5 and TRBJ1-1; D is uncertain. This CDR3 has 13 residues. Germline-derived CDR1 and CDR2 are SGHKS and YYEKEE (reference sequence). V was trimmed by 4 bases and J by 1 base, leaving 8 bases between them. CDR3 amino acids: CASSATTNTEAFF. Written as DNA, the CDR3 is TGTGCCAGCAGCGCCACTACGAACACTGAAGCTTTCTTT. Full variable domain (outside the CDR3, taken from reference TRBV5-5 and TRBJ1-1): DAGVTQSPTHLIKTRGQQVTLRCSPISGHKSVSWYQQVLGQGPQFIFQYYEKEERGRGNFPDRFSARQFPNYSSELNVNALLLGDSALYLCASSATTNTEAFFGQGTRLTVV.